This T cell receptor (beta chain) was sequenced for a study of Ad26.COV2.S vaccination and SARS-CoV-2 variants (dated by TCRdb to the early 2020s). With respect to the entire study: Donors in the vaccine arm were drawn from COV1001, a multicentre, randomized, double-blind, placebo-controlled phase I-IIa trial testing Ad26.COV2.S in healthy adults. A total of 32 samples were included in the TCR-sequenced set, comprising roughly 20 Ad26.COV2.S vaccine recipients, 5 placebo recipients and 8 SARS-CoV-2 convalescent individuals. Dosing of Ad26.COV2.S was intramuscular, at either 5x10^10 or 1x10^11 viral particles, delivered as one shot or as two shots spaced 56 days apart. Participants in the trial were split at random into five groups of five each, receiving low-dose or high-dose Ad26.COV2.S once or twice, or else placebo on both occasions. Investigators did not know the trial group allocation while performing experiments and assessing outcomes. TCRbeta repertoire sequencing served as the tool for gauging how specific and how broad the SARS-CoV-2-reactive T cell receptors were following Ad26.COV2.S vaccination.

What the research found in general, with its limitations: After vaccination, spike-specific CD8+ and CD4+ T cell responses were reported to show substantial breadth. Comparing responses between vaccine doses or regimens was not something the study was powered to do. Comparable non-spike TCR breadth was observed between vaccine and placebo recipients, consistent with only spike being contained in the vaccine. The authors noted that the TCR breadth and depth analyses may have underestimated total T cell responses. Spike-specific TCR breadth was higher in Ad26.COV2.S recipients than in placebo recipients (P = 0.0014).

The label giving this sample's treatment or condition can be read as: roughly 18 received Ad26.COV2.S at low or high dose, single or two shots; a few received placebo; per-sample allocation not given. Repertoires of vaccine and placebo recipients were sequenced from samples collected on day 63 after the first injection. Cohort 1b enrolled some 25 adults aged 18-55 years at a single site in Boston, USA, between 29 July and 7 August 2020. Ad26.COV2.S was a replication-incompetent adenovirus type 26 vector that expressed a prefusion-stabilized SARS-CoV-2 spike protein derived from the original Wuhan strain. The immunoSEQ Assay was used to sequence TCRbeta CDR3 regions. After extraction, genomic DNA underwent amplification by bias-controlled multiplex PCR, followed by high-throughput sequencing. On the study's bioinformatics: To quantify the absolute abundance of each unique TCRbeta CDR3 region, sequences were collapsed and filtered. T cell fraction was estimated by normalization of TCRbeta template counts to usable DNA, with usable DNA being measured through amplification of reference genes present in all nucleated cells. Repertoire TCRs were annotated as SARS-CoV-2-specific when V gene, CDR3 amino acid sequence and J gene were exactly matched to a known reactive TCR set. The reference SARS-CoV-2 TCR set was derived from MIRA and filtered for enrichment in COVID-19-positive ImmuneCODE repertoires, a step that removed public or cross-reactive TCRs. Using the MIRA antigens, annotated TCRs were further analysed by specific ORF or by position within an ORF. Breadth was defined as annotated unique rearrangements over total unique productive rearrangements; depth was the summed frequency of those rearrangements. Group comparisons of TCR breadth used two-sided Wilcoxon rank-sum tests. This immuneACCESS table, as held by TCRdb, lists in-frame sequences with V and J called but not all clones. Of the missing ones, under half trace to an unresolved V gene in checked studies; the others have no known cause. D and trimming were read from the DNA, whereas the V and J calls and clone size are those reported in that table. The table for this sample lists roughly 700,000 clones; roughly 90% of them were counted only once. About 1.5% of the sample lies in the top ten.

On this clone: It has no known antigen specificity. Nothing much larger sits one base from this clone, and base qualities are not available.

V loses 6 bases at its end and J loses 3 bases; junction bases beyond the gene matches: 5. The CDR3 starts with the cysteine, ends with the phenylalanine, and has 14 residues. Only CDR3 DNA remains: 42 bases, in frame from the first base. CDR1 LNHDA and CDR2 SQIVND are derived from the germline V gene (reference sequence). Here the chain combines TRBV19 and TRBJ1-5; TRBD1 aligns with 7 central bases. The sample here was peripheral blood, taken in a trial of Ad26.COV2.S vaccine versus placebo. The receptor comes from a person between 18 and 60 years old who received the Ad26.COV2.S COVID-19 vaccine or a placebo. The CDR3: CASSLDRDNQPQHF. The DNA sequence is as follows: TGTGCCAGTAGCCTAGACAGGGACAATCAGCCCCAGCATTTT.